These 27 T cell receptor beta chains were sequenced from one sample in a study of Ad26.COV2.S vaccination and SARS-CoV-2 variants. Generated by immunoSEQ multiplex PCR, the TCRdb table keeps only in-frame clones and is missing some. The data contain over 100,000 clones, about three quarters of them singletons. Sample: peripheral blood, taken after recovery from COVID-19. These receptors came from a human donor who had recovered from COVID-19.

This clone is a singleton in its sample. The chain carries TRBV6-5 and TRBJ1-6, with TRBD1 identical over 8 bases. The germline V gene encodes CDR1 MNHEY and CDR2 SVGAGI. This CDR3 has 14 residues. V shed 5 bases, J shed 6 bases, and the junction held 3 bases outside the gene matches. CDR3 coding DNA: TGTGCCAGCAGTCGGACAGGGCGTAATTCACCCCTCCACTTT. Translation: CASSRTGRNSPLHF.

The sample holds one count of this clone. CDR3 in DNA: TGTGCCAGCAGCTTAGGATTGGATGAGCAGTTCTTC. As protein: CASSLGLDEQFF. The chain links TRBV7-9 to TRBJ2-1; unclear D gene. Germline V gives CDR1 SEHNR, CDR2 FQNEAQ (reference sequence). V lost 1 base and J lost 8, with 6 bases in between. The length of the CDR3 is 12 residues.

The V and J genes are TRBV7-2 and TRBJ2-1, with TRBD1 matching over 8 bases. The V gene end was trimmed by 1 base and the J gene end by 7 bases; junction bases not matched to a gene: 12. CDR1 and CDR2 (germline): SGHTA, FQGNSA. This CDR3 spans 17 amino acids. As DNA, the CDR3 is TGTGCCAGCAGCTTAGGACAGGGGCCGAACTCAGGGAATGAGCAGTTCTTC. This encodes CASSLGQGPNSGNEQFF.

The chain carries TRBV3-1 (or the pseudogene TRBV3-2) and TRBJ1-6; 9 nucleotides line up with TRBD1. The ends lost 0 bases at V and 7 bases at J; junction bases unmatched: 4. The germline V gene has CDR1 LGHDT and CDR2 YNNKEL (reference sequence). The CDR3 has 16 amino acids. CDR3 sequence (DNA): TGTGCCAGCAGCCAAGAGCGAGACAGGGGGAATTCACCCCTCCACTTT. This translates into CASSQERDRGNSPLHF.

The chain couples TRBV19 to TRBJ1-2; D not certain. This CDR3 contains 13 residues. Trimming removed 6 bases from V and 9 bases from J, with 17 bases in between. Germline lookup yields CDR1 LNHDA and CDR2 SQIVND (reference sequence). The CDR3 sequence is CASRSRGTDSYTF. CDR3 in DNA: TGTGCCAGTAGATCCCGTGGTACTGATAGCTACACCTTC. The whole variable domain, filled in from reference TRBV19 and TRBJ1-2, reads DGGITQSPKYLFRKEGQNVTLSCEQNLNHDAMYWYRQDPGQGLRLIYYSQIVNDFQKGDIAEGYSVSREKKESFPLTVTSAQKNPTAFYLCASRSRGTDSYTFGSGTRLTVV.

This sequence joins TRBV5-1 and TRBJ1-4; D is perhaps TRBD1 (5 bases). This CDR3 comprises 14 residues. Deletions cut 4 bases from V and 4 bases from J, with 11 bases between. Germline assignment: CDR1 SGHRS and CDR2 YFSETQ. Here the CDR3 reads CASSPDNRNEKLFF. Here the CDR3 DNA reads TGCGCCAGCAGCCCGGACAATCGTAATGAAAAACTGTTTTTT.

The rearrangement uses TRBV12-3 or TRBV12-4 and TRBJ1-2; D remains ambiguous. The CDR3 totals 13 residues. The V end lost 4 bases, the J end lost 2 bases, and 8 bases lay between the germline ends. Here the CDR3 reads CASSYSGNYGYTF. CDR3 bases: TGTGCCAGCAGTTACTCGGGGAACTATGGCTACACCTTC.

The chain uses TRBV3-1 (or the pseudogene TRBV3-2) and TRBJ1-6, with D unclear. The CDR3 runs to 14 residues. V lost 3 bases and J 2 bases, leaving 5 bases between the germline ends. From germline, CDR1 is LGHDT and CDR2 YNNKEL (reference sequence). CDR3 bases: TGTGCCAGCAGCCAGGAGGCCTATAATTCACCCCTCCACTTT. Translated, it gives CASSQEAYNSPLHF.

This clone occurred a few times. This chain links TRBV4-1 with TRBJ1-6; no reliable D call. Germline CDR1 MGHRA, CDR2 YSYEKL. V lost 4 bases and J lost 11, with 12 bases in between. The CDR3 contains 13 residues. The CDR3 loop reads CASSRNVPAPLHF. CDR3 nucleotides: TGCGCCAGCAGCCGAAACGTTCCGGCACCCCTCCACTTT.

The sample holds one count of this clone. V and J are TRBV9 and TRBJ1-2, with no clear D. Deletions cut 4 bases from V and 7 bases from J, with 17 bases between. From germline, CDR1 is SGDLS and CDR2 YYNGEE. The CDR3 extends over 14 amino acids. CDR3 coding DNA: TGTGCCAGCAGCTCTCCCGCGAGATCAGGTGGCTACACCTTC. Translating it yields CASSSPARSGGYTF.

This chain uses TRBV7-6 with TRBJ2-7; 7 nucleotides line up with TRBD1. Germline CDR1 and CDR2: SGHVS and FNYEAQ. V was pared by 4 bases and J by 5 bases, with 11 bases of the junction left unmatched. This CDR3 region has 15 residues. The CDR3 bases are TGTGCCAGCAGCTACGGGGACAGCGCCGTGGACGAGCAGTACTTC. As protein: CASSYGDSAVDEQYF.

The V and J genes are TRBV5-1 and TRBJ1-4, with a tentative D call TRBD1 (6 bases). Looked up from germline, CDR1 is SGHRS and CDR2 is YFSETQ. V lost 4 bases to trimming and J lost 4 bases, with 14 bases between them. The CDR3 runs 15 residues. The CDR3 loop reads CASSPTTGINEKLFF. CDR3 sequence (DNA): TGCGCCAGCAGCCCGACGACAGGAATTAATGAAAAACTGTTTTTT.

This clone is labeled medium-sized. The chain has TRBV2 and TRBJ2-5; D remains ambiguous. The V and J ends lost 6 bases and 2 bases respectively, with 13 bases between them. The CDR3 is 14 amino acids. CDR1 is SNHLY, CDR2 FYNNEI, per germline. CDR3 protein: CASRYTRTQETQYF. CDR3 sequence (DNA): TGTGCCAGCAGGTACACGAGAACTCAAGAGACCCAGTACTTC.

V usage is TRBV19 and J usage is TRBJ1-2; TRBD1 aligns across 10 bases. The CDR3 extends over 17 amino acids. The germline gives CDR1 LNHDA, CDR2 SQIVND (reference sequence). The junction had 13 bases not matched to a gene; V was cut back by 7 bases and J by 2 bases. The CDR3 nucleotides are TGTGCCAGTACTCCCAGCCGGGACAGGGGAATAAACTATGGCTACACCTTC. As protein: CASTPSRDRGINYGYTF.

The genes are TRBV7-9 and TRBJ2-1; 10 nucleotides match TRBD2. CDR3 length: 17 amino acids. CDR1 is SEHNR and CDR2 is FQNEAQ in the germline V gene (reference sequence). The junction had 10 bases not matched to a gene; V was cut back by 5 bases and J by 3 bases. The DNA of the CDR3 is TGTGCCAGCAGCCCGAATAGCGGGGGGTTCTTCTACAATGAGCAGTTCTTC. It codes for CASSPNSGGFFYNEQFF.

This clone came up a few times. J is TRBJ2-7 and V is TRBV11-2; tentative D call: TRBD1 (5 bases). Trimming removed 10 bases at V and 3 bases at J, with 19 bases between. CDR1 SGHAT and CDR2 FQNNGV come from the germline V gene. The CDR3 extends over 14 amino acids. CDR3 protein: CATSEGQGFYEQYF. CDR3 coding DNA: TGTGCCACCTCGGAAGGGCAGGGCTTCTACGAGCAGTACTTC.

The chain employs TRBV5-1 and TRBJ2-1, with D possibly matching TRBD1 (6 bases). CDR1 and CDR2 from the germline V gene are SGHRS and YFSETQ. The length of the CDR3 is 12 residues. Trimming removed 0 bases from V and 10 bases from J, with 8 bases in between. The CDR3 sequence: CASSLVDREQFF. CDR3 DNA sequence: TGCGCCAGCAGCTTGGTCGACAGGGAGCAGTTCTTC.

The chain joins TRBV28 to TRBJ2-2; 9 positions agree with TRBD2. CDR3 length: 14 residues. Germline V CDR1 and CDR2: MDHEN, SYDVKM. V shed 7 bases, J shed 5 bases, and the junction held 5 bases outside the gene matches. For the CDR3, the DNA is TGTGCCAGCATACCCAGCGGGGGGACCGGGGAGCTGTTTTTT. Translating it yields CASIPSGGTGELFF.

The chain combines TRBV12-5 with TRBJ1-1; no definite D call. Trimming took off 6 bases at V and 7 bases at J, with 15 bases between the two ends. Germline V gene sequence: CDR1 LGHNT, CDR2 FRNRAP. The CDR3 contains 13 residues. For the CDR3, the DNA is TGTGCTAGTGGGCGTGCGATATCGTTTGAAGCTTTCTTT. This sequence encodes CASGRAISFEAFF. The full variable domain, with the rest looked up from reference TRBV12-5 and TRBJ1-1, is DARVTQTPRHKVTEMGQEVTMRCQPILGHNTVFWYRQTMMQGLELLAYFRNRAPLDDSGMPKDRFSAEMPDATLATLKIQPSEPRDSAVYFCASGRAISFEAFFGQGTRLTVV.

This rearrangement joins TRBV7-9 to TRBJ2-5; no clear D gene. CDR3 length: 12 amino acids. V shed 5 bases and J shed 3 bases, with 7 bases lying between them. Germline CDR1 and CDR2: SEHNR and FQNEAQ (reference sequence). The CDR3 loop is CASSQTKETQYF. The CDR3 DNA reads TGTGCCAGCAGCCAAACGAAAGAGACCCAGTACTTC.

The CDR3 region is CASSFGLAGRNEQFF. CDR3 nucleotide sequence: TGCGCCAGCAGCTTTGGACTAGCGGGAAGGAATGAGCAGTTCTTC. The chain carries TRBV5-1 and TRBJ2-1; 12 bases are a match to TRBD2. With V trimmed by 2 bases and J by 7 bases, 4 bases remained unmatched. CDR3 length equals 15 residues. Germline CDR1 reads SGHRS; CDR2 reads YFSETQ.

This clone occurred once. This chain joins TRBV6-5 and TRBJ1-1; 8 nucleotides align to TRBD1. The V gene end was trimmed by 5 bases and the J gene end by 8 bases; junction bases not matched to a gene: 13. The germline gives CDR1 MNHEY, CDR2 SVGAGI. The CDR3 extends over 15 amino acids. The CDR3 reads CASSPRQGRVGEAFF. Here the CDR3 DNA reads TGTGCCAGCAGTCCAAGACAGGGGAGGGTGGGGGAAGCTTTCTTT.

The V call is TRBV24-1, the J call TRBJ2-1, with TRBD1 matching over 11 bases. Germline V lookup: CDR1 KGHDR, CDR2 SFDVKD. Trimming at V came to 7 bases and at J to 8 bases, leaving 6 bases not matched to a gene. The CDR3 extends over 14 amino acids. The CDR3 spells CATRRGTGGDEQFF. The CDR3 bases are TGTGCCACCAGAAGAGGGACAGGGGGGGATGAGCAGTTCTTC.

The chain employs TRBV6-6 and TRBJ1-1; D is unclear. Germline values: CDR1 MNHNY, CDR2 SVGAGI (reference sequence). The CDR3 has 13 amino acids. V gave up 5 bases and J gave up 1 base, with 8 bases separating them. The CDR3 reads CASSDPPNTEAFF. The CDR3 DNA reads as TGTGCCAGCAGTGACCCACCGAACACTGAAGCTTTCTTT.

V is TRBV4-1 and J is TRBJ1-4; D uncertain. V dropped 3 bases and J dropped 5 bases, with 16 bases sitting between them. This CDR3 is 16 amino acids long. Germline V gives CDR1 MGHRA, CDR2 YSYEKL. The CDR3 protein is CASSHVIHGDNEKLFF. For the CDR3, the DNA is TGCGCCAGCAGCCACGTTATCCATGGCGACAATGAAAAACTGTTTTTT.

This clone is a singleton in its sample. The chain employs TRBV9 and TRBJ1-3; D unresolved. The V gene lost 0 bases and the J gene lost 0 bases, with 13 bases spanning the gap. Per germline, CDR1 SGDLS and CDR2 YYNGEE. This CDR3 contains 17 residues. CDR3 in DNA: TGTGCCAGCAGCGTAGACCCGGCCTCGTCCTCTGGAAACACCATATATTTT. It yields the protein CASSVDPASSSGNTIYF. The full variable domain, completed using reference TRBV9 and TRBJ1-3, is DSGVTQTPKHLITATGQRVTLRCSPRSGDLSVYWYQQSLDQGLQFLIQYYNGEERAKGNILERFSAQQFPDLHSELNLSSLELGDSALYFCASSVDPASSSGNTIYFGEGSWLTVV.

Notes on this clone: At the DNA level, this CDR3 is encoded by other sequences in the same sample as well. The chain uses TRBV6-1 and TRBJ2-7; a weak D match, TRBD2 (5 bases). The germline CDR1 and CDR2 sequences are MNHNS and SASEGT. Trimming took 3 bases from V and 5 from J, leaving 17 bases between them. CDR3 length: 15 amino acids. Here the CDR3 reads CASSESRDPLDEQYF. The CDR3 nucleotides read TGTGCCAGCAGTGAGAGCCGGGATCCCCTTGACGAGCAGTACTTC.